This T cell receptor (beta chain) was recorded in a study of blood T cells in healthy people across ages (dated by TCRdb to the mid-2010s). Notes on the research overall: In model experiments, template switching captured about one uniquely barcoded TCR beta cDNA molecule for every two T cells. The donors were divided into four age groups: young (average around 15 years), middle-aged (about 40), aged (about 61) and long-lived (82). To avoid experimental bias, donors of different ages were randomly spread across the sequencing lanes. For two donors (one aged 18 to 29 and one aged 80 or older), the study analyzed two additional independent replicas of 1 million unique cDNA reads from the same blood draw. Using deep sequencing normalized with unique cDNA molecular identifiers, the study measured how TCR beta repertoire diversity changes with age. The paper's findings and limits, for the study overall: As age increased, observed TCR beta diversity per million T cells dropped in a roughly linear way, and a significant reduction was already evident by age 40. Bulk unsorted PBMC profiling prevented conclusive comparison of naive and antigen-experienced compartments. Estimates of total diversity from one million sequenced T cells were regarded as lower bounds and underestimates. The percentage of naive T cells measured by flow cytometry correlated strongly with observed TCR beta diversity. Compared with the aged group, the long-lived group had more naive CD4+ T cells, fewer expanded clones and increased TCR diversity, suggesting age selection. Donor CMV infection status was unknown, potentially confounding age-related changes in expanded clonotypes.

The donors were roughly 40 Caucasian individuals from Russia, aged 6 to 90 years, who were systemically healthy. Each donor gave 9.5 to 10 milliliters of peripheral blood, drawn into EDTA-treated Vacutainer tubes. Ficoll-Paque density-gradient centrifugation was used to isolate PBMCs, with at least 6.5 million per sample. Total RNA, at least 5 micrograms per sample, was extracted from PBMCs with Trizol reagent. Naive CD45RAhigh/CD27high T cell percentages were measured by flow cytometry on a PBMC aliquot from every donor. A remark on this clonotype: This receptor's antigen is unknown. Qualities for individual bases were not recorded, and no much larger clone is one base off.

The library was prepared using 5' RACE. Sequencing used an Illumina HiSeq 2500. A second roughly 6 to 11 cycle PCR used a sample-barcoded 5' primer and a J-beta primer mix. Each TCR beta cDNA molecule received a unique molecular identifier from a template-switch 5' adaptor carrying 12 random nucleotides. Each sample yielded at least 2.5 million CDR3-containing paired-end reads. First-strand cDNA was synthesized from all RNA with the Mint cDNA synthesis kit, primed by a TRBC-specific oligonucleotide. Following uracil-DNA glycosylase treatment, a first 18-cycle PCR with universal primers M1SS and BC2_uni_R was performed on all cDNA. In the original analysis: For normalization, 1 million high-quality reads, each with a distinct molecular identifier, were randomly selected from each sample. Instead of being binned into consensus sequences, reads with shared molecular identifiers were discarded. CDR3 identification, clonotype clustering and error correction used MiTCR with a Q25 quality threshold and the strictest error-elimination algorithm. Lower-bound total TCR beta diversity was estimated with a nonparametric unseen species model using Euler transformation. The public reads were reprocessed in TCRdb via fastp at Q25 and MiXCR, keeping in-frame beta chains. Entries that share a CDR3 protein sequence are merged under the most common genes and DNA. The V and J calls shown here were made by TCRdb, not taken from the authors' results. The sample includes 800,000 to 950,000 distinct CDR3 sequences, with around 48% observed a single time. Jointly, the top ten make up 13% of the sample.

Its CDR3 holds 13 amino acids, cysteine through phenylalanine. Only CDR3 DNA is held: 39 bases, read in frame from base 1. The trim is 3 bases for V and 0 bases for J, with a gap of 6 bases between the germline ends. Via the germline V gene (reference sequence), CDR1 is DFQATT and CDR2 SNEGSKA. The V and J genes are TRBV20-1 and TRBJ2-1; D gene: possibly TRBD2, on 6 matching bases. This clonotype was sampled from a man younger than 45 in good health. Sequencing was carried out using blood. The sequenced DNA is TGCAGTGCTAGCGGGAGCTCCTACAATGAGCAGTTCTTC. It specifies CSASGSSYNEQFF.